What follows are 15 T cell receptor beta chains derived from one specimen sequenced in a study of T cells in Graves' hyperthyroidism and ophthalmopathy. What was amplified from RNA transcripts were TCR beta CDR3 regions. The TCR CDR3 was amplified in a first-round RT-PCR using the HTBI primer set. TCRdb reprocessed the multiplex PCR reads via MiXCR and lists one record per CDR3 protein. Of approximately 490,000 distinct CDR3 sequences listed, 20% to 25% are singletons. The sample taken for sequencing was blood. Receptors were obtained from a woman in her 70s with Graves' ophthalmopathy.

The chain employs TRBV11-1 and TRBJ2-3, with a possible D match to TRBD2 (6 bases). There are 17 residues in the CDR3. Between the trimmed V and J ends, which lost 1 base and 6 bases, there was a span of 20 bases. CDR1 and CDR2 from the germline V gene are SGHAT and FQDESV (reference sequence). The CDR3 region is CASSLVSGRLVRDTQYF. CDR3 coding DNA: TGTGCCAGCAGCTTAGTATCGGGGCGACTAGTTAGGGATACGCAGTATTTT.

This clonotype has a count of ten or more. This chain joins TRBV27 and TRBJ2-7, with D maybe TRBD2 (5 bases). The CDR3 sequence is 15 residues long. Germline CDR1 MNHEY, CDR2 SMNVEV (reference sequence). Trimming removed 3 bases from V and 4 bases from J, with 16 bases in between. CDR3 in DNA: TGTGCCAGCAGTTTGAGGGAATTCGGCCCTTACGAGCAGTACTTC. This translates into CASSLREFGPYEQYF.

The CDR3 loop is CACSRGRYNEQFF. The CDR3 DNA follows: TGTGCCTGCTCCCGGGGGCGGTACAATGAGCAGTTCTTC. The chain has TRBV30 and TRBJ2-1; D is tentatively TRBD1 or TRBD2 (6 bases each). Germline V CDR1 and CDR2: GTSNPN, SVGIG (reference sequence). CDR3 length: 13 residues. Trimming removed 6 bases at V and 4 bases at J, with 13 bases between. The complete variable domain, with remaining parts taken from reference TRBV30 and TRBJ2-1, reads SQTIHQWPATLVQPVGSPLSLECTVEGTSNPNLYWYRQAAGRGLQLLFYSVGIGQISSEVPQNLSASRPQDRQFILSSKKLLLSDSGFYLCACSRGRYNEQFFGPGTRLTVL.

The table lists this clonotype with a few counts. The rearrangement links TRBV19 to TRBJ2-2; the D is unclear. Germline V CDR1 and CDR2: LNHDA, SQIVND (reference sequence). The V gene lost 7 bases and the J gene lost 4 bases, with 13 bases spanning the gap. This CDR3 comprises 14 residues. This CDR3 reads CASTFGPFTGELFF. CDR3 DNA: TGTGCCAGTACCTTTGGGCCGTTCACCGGGGAGCTGTTTTTT.

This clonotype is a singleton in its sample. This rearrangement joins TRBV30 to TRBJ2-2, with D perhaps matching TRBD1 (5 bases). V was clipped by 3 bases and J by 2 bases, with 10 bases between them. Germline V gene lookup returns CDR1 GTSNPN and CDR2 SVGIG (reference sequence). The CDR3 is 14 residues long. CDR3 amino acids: CAWRGGQNTGELFF. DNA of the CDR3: TGTGCCTGGAGGGGCGGACAAAACACCGGGGAGCTGTTTTTT. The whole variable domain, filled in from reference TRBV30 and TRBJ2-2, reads SQTIHQWPATLVQPVGSPLSLECTVEGTSNPNLYWYRQAAGRGLQLLFYSVGIGQISSEVPQNLSASRPQDRQFILSSKKLLLSDSGFYLCAWRGGQNTGELFFGEGSRLTVL.

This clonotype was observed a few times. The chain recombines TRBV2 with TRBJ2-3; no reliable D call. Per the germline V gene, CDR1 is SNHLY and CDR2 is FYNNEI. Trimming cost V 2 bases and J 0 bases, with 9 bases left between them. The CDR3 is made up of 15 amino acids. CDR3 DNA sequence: TGTGCCAGCAGTGAAATTCAGTCTAGCACAGATACGCAGTATTTT. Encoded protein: CASSEIQSSTDTQYF.

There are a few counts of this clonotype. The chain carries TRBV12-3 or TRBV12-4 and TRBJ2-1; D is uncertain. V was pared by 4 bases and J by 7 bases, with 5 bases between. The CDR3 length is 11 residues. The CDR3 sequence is CASSWSNEQFF. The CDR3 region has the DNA TGTGCCAGCAGTTGGAGTAATGAGCAGTTCTTC.

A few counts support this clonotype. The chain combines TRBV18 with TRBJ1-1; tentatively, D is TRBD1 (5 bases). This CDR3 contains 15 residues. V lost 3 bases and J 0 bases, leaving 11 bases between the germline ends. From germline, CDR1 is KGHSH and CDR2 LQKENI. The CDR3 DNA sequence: TGTGCCAGCTCACCTCAGGAAGGGGTGAACACTGAAGCTTTCTTT. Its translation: CASSPQEGVNTEAFF.

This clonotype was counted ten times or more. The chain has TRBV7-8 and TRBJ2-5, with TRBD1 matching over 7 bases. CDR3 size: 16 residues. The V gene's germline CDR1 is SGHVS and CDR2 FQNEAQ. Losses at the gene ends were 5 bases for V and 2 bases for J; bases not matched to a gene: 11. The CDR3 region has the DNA TGTGCCAGCAGCCCGTATGCCGGGACAGCTCAAGAGACCCAGTACTTC. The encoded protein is CASSPYAGTAQETQYF.

The CDR3 protein is CASRDRTGSSYNEQFF. The CDR3 DNA reads as TGTGCCAGCAGGGACCGGACAGGGAGCTCCTACAATGAGCAGTTCTTC. V gene TRBV2 combines with J gene TRBJ2-1, with 8 bases matching TRBD1. The J segment lost 0 bases and the V segment lost 6 bases, leaving 7 bases of the junction unmatched. The CDR3 totals 16 residues. Germline CDR1 is SNHLY and CDR2 is FYNNEI.

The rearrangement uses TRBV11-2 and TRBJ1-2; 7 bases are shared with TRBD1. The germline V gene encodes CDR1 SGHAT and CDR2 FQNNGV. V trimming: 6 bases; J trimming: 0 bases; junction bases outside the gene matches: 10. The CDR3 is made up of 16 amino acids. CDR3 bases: TGTGCCAGCAGGAGAATGGGGACAGTCACTAACTATGGCTACACCTTC. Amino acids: CASRRMGTVTNYGYTF.

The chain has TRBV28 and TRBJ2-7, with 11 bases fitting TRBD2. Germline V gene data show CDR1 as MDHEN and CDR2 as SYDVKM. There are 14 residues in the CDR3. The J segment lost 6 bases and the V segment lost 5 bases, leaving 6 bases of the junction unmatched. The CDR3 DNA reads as TGTGCCAGCAGTGTACTAGCGGGAGTGTCCGAGCAGTACTTC. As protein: CASSVLAGVSEQYF. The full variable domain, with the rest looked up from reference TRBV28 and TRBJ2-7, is DVKVTQSSRYLVKRTGEKVFLECVQDMDHENMFWYRQDPGLGLRLIYFSYDVKMKEKGDIPEGYSVSREKKERFSLILESASTNQTSMYLCASSVLAGVSEQYFGPGTRLTVT.

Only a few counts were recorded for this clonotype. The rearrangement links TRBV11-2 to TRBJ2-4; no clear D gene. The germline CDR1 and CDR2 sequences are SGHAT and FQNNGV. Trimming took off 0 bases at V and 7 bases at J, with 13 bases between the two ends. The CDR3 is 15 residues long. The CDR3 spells CASSLDLGAMNIQYF. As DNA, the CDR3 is TGTGCCAGCAGCTTAGATCTTGGCGCTATGAACATTCAGTACTTC.

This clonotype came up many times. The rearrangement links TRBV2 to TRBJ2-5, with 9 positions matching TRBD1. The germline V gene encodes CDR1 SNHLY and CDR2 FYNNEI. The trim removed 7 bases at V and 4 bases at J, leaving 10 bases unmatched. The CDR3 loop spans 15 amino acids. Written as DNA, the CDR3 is TGTGCCAGCAAAGACGCGGGACAGGGAAGAGAGACCCAGTACTTC. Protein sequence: CASKDAGQGRETQYF.

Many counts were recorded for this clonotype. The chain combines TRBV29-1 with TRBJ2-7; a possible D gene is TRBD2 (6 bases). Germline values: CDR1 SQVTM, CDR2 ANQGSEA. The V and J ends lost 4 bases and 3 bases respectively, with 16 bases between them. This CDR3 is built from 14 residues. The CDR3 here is CSVADSGDLYEQYF. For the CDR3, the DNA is TGCAGCGTTGCCGATAGCGGAGACCTCTACGAGCAGTACTTC.